A single T cell receptor beta chain is shown here with its context. Its cognate antigen is unknown. These data come from a study of blood T cells in healthy people across ages. Whole-study findings and limits: Roughly linear age-related decline in beta diversity appeared, significant by age 40.

CDR3 length: 12 residues. Germline values: CDR1 SGHTA, CDR2 FQGNSA. Together with a sample-barcoded 5' primer, a J-beta primer mix was included in a second PCR lasting about 7 to 11 cycles. Each CDR3 protein is one row after TCRdb ran MiXCR on the 5' RACE reads. This sample has hundreds of thousands of distinct CDR3 sequences, with under 30% found just once. The same data also contributed to another study, on T cells of mothers and their children.

The sequence derives from a boy younger than 18 in good health. V gene TRBV7-2 combines with J gene TRBJ2-5; 7 nucleotides match TRBD2. The tail of the sequence fits TRBJ2-1 better, so the J call may be wrong. Sequenced sample: blood. This CDR3 reads CASREGRGEQFF. In DNA, the CDR3 is TGTGCCAGCAGGGAAGGGAGGGGTGAGCAGTTCTTC.